The next 16 T cell receptor beta chains were all read from a single sample in a study of blood T cell repertoires in COVID-19. Sequenced by immunoSEQ multiplex PCR; TCRdb stores in-frame clones only, minus some. The sample lists approximately 65,000 clones; roughly nine tenths were seen once. The sequenced sample was peripheral blood. These receptor sequences come from a woman aged 45-65 years with active COVID-19.

The gene calls are TRBV4-1 and TRBJ2-1, with TRBD1 matching over 10 bases. The CDR3 runs to 16 residues. Germline V gives CDR1 MGHRA, CDR2 YSYEKL. Trimming took 3 bases from V and 10 from J; bases not matched to a gene: 12. The CDR3 nucleotides read TGCGCCAGCAGCCAGAGAAGACAGGGGGCTGCAGAGGAGCAGTTCTTC. Protein product: CASSQRRQGAAEEQFF.

The rearrangement joins TRBV5-1 to TRBJ2-7; tentatively, D is TRBD2 (6 bases). Germline-derived CDR1 and CDR2 are SGHRS and YFSETQ. This CDR3 contains 19 residues. V was shortened by 0 bases and J by 0 bases, with 22 bases between the two germline ends. The CDR3 region is CASSLARTMTGAGSYEQYF. DNA for the CDR3: TGCGCCAGCAGCTTGGCCCGGACCATGACGGGAGCTGGCTCCTACGAGCAGTACTTC.

The chain joins TRBV7-3 to TRBJ2-5; 7 bases line up with TRBD1. Trimming removed 4 bases from V and 1 base from J; junction bases left unmatched: 6. From germline, CDR1 is SGHTA and CDR2 FQGTGA. The CDR3 is 15 residues long. The CDR3: CASSSFRDSQETQYF. The CDR3 nucleotides read TGTGCCAGCAGCTCCTTCCGGGACAGCCAAGAGACCCAGTACTTC. Complete variable domain (other parts from reference TRBV7-3 and TRBJ2-5): GAGVSQTPSNKVTEKGKYVELRCDPISGHTALYWYRQSLGQGPEFLIYFQGTGAADDSGLPNDRFFAVRPEGSVSTLKIQRTERGDSAVYLCASSSFRDSQETQYFGPGTRLLVL.

The J gene is TRBJ2-3, the V gene TRBV19; no clear D gene. Germline loops: CDR1 LNHDA, CDR2 SQIVND (reference sequence). Trimming shortened V by 7 bases and J by 1 base, and 12 bases separated the two germline ends. The CDR3 loop spans 14 amino acids. CDR3 region: CASNVSGRTDTQYF. CDR3 DNA sequence: TGTGCCAGTAACGTCTCGGGTCGCACAGATACGCAGTATTTT.

The DNA for the CDR3 is TGTGCCAGCAGCCTAACCTCTGGACAGGGAGGCTCTGGCTACACCTTC. This gives the protein CASSLTSGQGGSGYTF. This chain uses TRBV6-4 with TRBJ1-2; TRBD1 aligns across 8 bases. The germline gives CDR1 MRHNA, CDR2 SNTAGT. The J segment lost 7 bases and the V segment lost 6 bases, leaving 16 bases of the junction unmatched. The CDR3 extends over 16 amino acids.

The chain carries TRBV7-3 and TRBJ2-2; D unclear. Trimming took 0 bases from V and 7 from J, leaving 15 bases between them. The germline CDR1 and CDR2 sequences are SGHTA and FQGTGA. The CDR3 is 16 residues long. DNA of the CDR3: TGTGCCAGCAGCTTAACCCCCTCTAGTAAGGTCGGGGAGCTGTTTTTT. As protein: CASSLTPSSKVGELFF.

The chain combines TRBV2 with TRBJ1-5, with 8 bases matching TRBD1. Germline V gives CDR1 SNHLY, CDR2 FYNNEI. This CDR3 has 15 residues. With 7 bases clipped from V and 3 bases from J, the junction kept 8 bases outside the gene matches. In DNA, the CDR3 is TGTGCCAGCAATGGACAGGGTAAGGTCAATCAGCCCCAGCATTTT. This translates into CASNGQGKVNQPQHF.

The chain joins TRBV7-3 to TRBJ1-1; 8 nucleotides align to TRBD1. J lost 4 bases, V lost 5 bases, and 6 bases had no gene match. The CDR3 runs 14 residues. CDR1 SGHTA and CDR2 FQGTGA come from the germline V gene. CDR3 nucleotide sequence: TGTGCCAGCAGCGCACAGGGGGTGGTCACTGAAGCTTTCTTT. Protein product: CASSAQGVVTEAFF.

This sequence joins TRBV9 and TRBJ1-2, with 7 bases identical to TRBD1. Trimming removed 3 bases from V and 2 bases from J; junction bases left unmatched: 1. The CDR3 length is 13 residues. Germline lookup yields CDR1 SGDLS and CDR2 YYNGEE. The CDR3 spells CASSEGQNYGYTF. CDR3 sequence (DNA): TGTGCCAGCAGCGAGGGACAGAACTATGGCTACACCTTC.

This chain links TRBV30 with TRBJ1-2, with 9 bases fitting TRBD1. Germline-derived CDR1 and CDR2 are GTSNPN and SVGIG (reference sequence). This CDR3 contains 11 residues. Trimming removed 5 bases from V and 8 bases from J; junction bases left unmatched: 3. The CDR3 loop reads CAWGTGKGYTF. The CDR3, as DNA: TGTGCCTGGGGGACAGGGAAAGGCTACACCTTC.

The CDR3 DNA reads TGCGCCAGCAGCCAAGCGGCCAGGGCCACTGAAGCTTTCTTT. This translates into CASSQAARATEAFF. This chain uses TRBV4-1 with TRBJ1-1; perhaps TRBD1 as D (5 bases). V shed 1 base and J shed 4 bases, with 10 bases lying between them. CDR1 and CDR2 (germline): MGHRA, YSYEKL. The CDR3 sequence is 14 residues long.

This chain uses TRBV4-2 with TRBJ2-2; TRBD2 matches 8 bases. CDR1 and CDR2 from the germline V gene are LGHNA and YNFKEQ. This CDR3 spans 18 amino acids. J was trimmed by 2 bases and V by 0 bases; bases with no gene match: 8. DNA for the CDR3: TGTGCCAGCAGCCAAGAACCTAGCGGGCCCTTCAACACCGGGGAGCTGTTTTTT. As protein: CASSQEPSGPFNTGELFF.

This chain connects TRBV6-5 to TRBJ2-7; TRBD1 agrees at 8 bases. This CDR3 contains 13 residues. V shed 7 bases, J shed 4 bases, and the junction held 6 bases outside the gene matches. Germline values: CDR1 MNHEY, CDR2 SVGAGI. The CDR3 sequence is CASIRDRSYEQYF. The CDR3, as DNA: TGTGCCAGCATTCGGGACAGGTCTTACGAGCAGTACTTC.

In its sample, this clone was seen a few times. Within the sample, other DNA sequences also encode this same CDR3. This chain joins TRBV10-2 and TRBJ2-3, with unresolved D. Germline V lookup: CDR1 WSHSY, CDR2 SAAADI. Trimming stripped 0 bases from V and 0 bases from J, with 7 bases between. The CDR3 length is 15 residues. In DNA, the CDR3 is TGCGCCAGCAGTGAGTCGCCCACTAGCACAGATACGCAGTATTTT. Residues: CASSESPTSTDTQYF.

The V gene is TRBV3-1 (or the pseudogene TRBV3-2), the J gene TRBJ2-3; D not resolved. V lost 3 bases to trimming and J lost 0 bases, with 10 bases between them. The CDR3 consists of 15 residues. Germline CDR1 and CDR2: LGHDT and YNNKEL (reference sequence). In nucleotides, the CDR3 is TGTGCCAGCAGCCAGTTGAGTACTAGCACAGATACGCAGTATTTT. As protein: CASSQLSTSTDTQYF.

Only a few counts were recorded for this clone. Additional DNA sequences in this sample encode the identical CDR3. The chain links TRBV14 to TRBJ1-4, with TRBD1 identical over 8 bases. Germline V gene sequence: CDR1 SGHDN, CDR2 FVKESK. V was clipped by 2 bases and J by 2 bases; unmatched bases: 4. The CDR3 has 16 residues. The CDR3 DNA is TGTGCCAGCAGCCAAAGGCAGGGGGCCACTAATGAAAAACTGTTTTTT. Translation gives CASSQRQGATNEKLFF. The whole variable domain, remainder taken from reference TRBV14 and TRBJ1-4, is EAGVTQFPSHSVIEKGQTVTLRCDPISGHDNLYWYRRVMGKEIKFLLHFVKESKQDESGMPNNRFLAERTGGTYSTLKVQPAELEDSGVYFCASSQRQGATNEKLFFGSGTQLSVL.